What follows describes a single TCR beta chain. No antigen is known for it. Within one base of it there is no much larger clone, and no base qualities were kept. For CDR1 and CDR2, the germline V gene lists SGHRS and YFSETQ. Trimming removed 0 bases from V and 4 bases from J, leaving 13 bases between the germline ends. The CDR3, from cysteine to phenylalanine, totals 15 residues. Just CDR3 DNA is preserved here, 45 bases in frame from base 1. The cohort was made up of 666 healthy bone marrow donors. At the time of sampling, every cohort member was nominally healthy, though immune exposures that went unrecorded were likely present. The donor was CMV seropositive and was included in the group of 289 seropositive cohort members. A peripheral blood sample was collected from each donor, and TCR beta sequencing was performed on peripheral blood mononuclear cells. Genomic DNA extraction from the blood cell samples was performed with the Qiagen DNeasy Blood Extraction Kit.

The entry originates in a study of cytomegalovirus exposure and HLA in healthy donors (dated by TCRdb to 2015 to 2018). Broadly, across the study: In an earlier analysis of some 610 of the donors, approximately 260 Gb of sequence data and just under 120 million unique TCR beta sequences from 150 million to 200 million T cells were reported. Roughly 300 gigabases of sequencing data and approximately 92 million unique TCR sequences made up an early release that covered several hundred HLA-typed donors. The genetic ancestry cluster associated with self-reported Caucasian donors included over 80% of the roughly 410 genotyped donors. The study aimed to test whether signatures of past pathogen exposure could be identified by cataloging public T cell receptors. The study profiled the T cell repertoires of under 850 subjects by immunosequencing and related them to cytomegalovirus serostatus. Besides the first cohort of 550 to 750 subjects, a separate validation cohort made up of roughly 130 different subjects was used. To predict cytomegalovirus infection status, the study brought together high-throughput TCR immunosequencing, statistical association of individual TCRs with disease status, and machine learning. A later analysis re-examined previously published TCR beta repertoires from about 700 donors and added high-resolution HLA genotyping to investigate patterns of TCR occurrence. In the later analysis, no new phenotypic data were used to find candidate immune exposures; instead, reliance was placed on TCR beta sequences and their occurrence across donors. An earlier analysis of several hundred of the donors used high-throughput TCR beta sequencing to judge whether each TCR beta V gene segment behaved as functional or pseudogenic. Alongside the repertoire data, information on donor age, sex, ethnicity and CMV serostatus was compiled. Genome-wide SNP genotypes for about 65% of the roughly 670 donors were used in a later genetic analysis, which treated that subset as a discovery cohort. All discovery cohort repertoires had been generated on a single sequencing platform. Class I and class II HLA loci were covered by the typing at four-digit resolution. Typing coverage varied by locus: roughly 620-640 donors for A, B, C, DRB1 and DQB1; approximately 520 for DQA1; approximately 610 for DPA1; 450 to 480 for DPB1. Because of strong linkage in the cohort, a handful of DR-DQ haplotypes were treated as single units for association and clustering. Among about 360 genotyped donors of the cohort, an average of 235,054 unique TCR beta nucleotide sequences were sequenced per donor, around a sixth of them non-productive. The research as a whole found: In this cohort, only TCR beta chains were sequenced, and detectable features were limited by the absence of alpha or paired-chain data. The classifier was reported to diagnose cytomegalovirus status with high specificity and sensitivity in both the original and validation cohorts. A later analysis found that most CMV-associated TCR beta chains appeared HLA-restricted, with HLA associations seemingly driven largely by CMV exposure. In a later analysis, some 17,000 TCR beta sequences were associated with specific HLA alleles at a false discovery rate of 0.05. Correlated functional status among segregating V segments might reflect linkage disequilibrium, but an unknown experimental factor could not be ruled out. Because HLA typing was missing for some donors at each locus, association tests included only the typed subset. Because counts were too low, 15 to 20 rarely observed V segments, including chromosome 9 orphons, were left out of the earlier analysis of some 600 of the donors. A further reported finding was that TCR beta sequences accurately predicted the HLA-A and HLA-B alleles for most subjects in the first cohort. Sequencing depth was assumed to be roughly uniform across donors in the presence/absence analyses, though that assumption may not hold. An earlier analysis of some 590 of the donors showed that most TCR beta V segments appeared in productive rearrangements either about 87% or about 30% of the time, which broadly matched IMGT annotations. The 87-base-pair reads could not distinguish some IMGT-functional V segments, including TRBV6-2 and TRBV6-3, so those segments were excluded. Strong co-occurrence of HLA alleles, especially DR and DQ, made assigning TCR associations to individual alleles difficult. Three of the identified cytomegalovirus-associated TCR beta chains were confirmed in vitro to be specific for cytomegalovirus antigens. In a later analysis, several top co-occurrence clusters were reported to appear linked to parvovirus B19, influenza, CMV and Epstein-Barr virus. The study listed 164 TCR beta chains as associated with cytomegalovirus. Compared with the approximately 600-donor mean, donors in an Asian-associated ancestry cluster had fewer N-insertions in productive TCRs, according to a later genetic analysis. A group of highly shared sequence variants was considered likely to be a technical artifact of the sequencing pipeline. In a later analysis, HLA-associated TCR beta chains showed more clonal expansion and lower generation probabilities than non-associated chains that were equally common. A later genetic analysis associated a missense DCLRE1C variant with V-gene and J-gene trimming of TCR beta chains, and an independent cohort replicated the association. CMV serostatus was the only immune exposure information available for the cohort. In a later analysis, the rate of TCR association differed among HLA loci, with DRB1 alleles having the most associated TCRs and HLA-C alleles having the fewest. According to the authors, the approach could potentially be generalized to other disease states and immunological phenotypes. While some public TCRs were present in many individuals, most TCR sequences turned up only very rarely across donors.

Libraries were made using the immunoSEQ multiplex PCR assay. For the multiplex PCR, a mixture combining 60 forward primers for TCR Vbeta segments and 13 reverse primers for TCR Jbeta segments was used. The CDR3 region of rearranged TCR beta genes was amplified from genomic DNA by a multiplex PCR assay. The amplified TCR beta libraries were sequenced on the Illumina HiSeq System as 87-base-pair reads. As for the authors' bioinformatics: In a later analysis, tens of millions of unique TCR beta chains were counted across the 650 to 750 repertoires, and roughly 9.9 million of these chains were shared by at least two donors. Raw reads were error-corrected and collapsed into unique sequences by a nearest-neighbor algorithm in which closely related sequences were merged to remove PCR and sequencing errors. V, D and J gene segments were assigned by aligning CDR3 sequences to IMGT reference sequences. For a sequence to be retained, at least a six-nucleotide match to both a V gene segment and a J gene segment was required. A rearrangement was called productive if the CDR3 had no stop codons and remained in frame with V and J, and every other rearrangement was called non-productive. Following IMGT convention, CDR3 was defined as the stretch from the second conserved V-encoded cysteine to the conserved J-encoded phenylalanine. The earlier analysis of fewer than 700 of the donors excluded sequences that lacked an unambiguous match to a single V gene segment. An earlier analysis of 500 to 600 of the donors classified V segments as functional when productive rearrangements were above 56.7% and as segregating when the standard deviation between donors was above 5%. To diagnose cytomegalovirus status from the catalog of TCR beta chain sequences, a statistical classification framework was built. In a later analysis, V and J genes were assigned by comparing TCR nucleotide sequences against IMGT/GENE-DB human TR gene sequences. The TCRdist pipeline was used in a later analysis to assign CDR3 sequences and most-parsimonious VDJ recombination scenarios. A later analysis defined each TCR beta chain by its CDR3 amino acid sequence plus V-gene family, and excluded reads lacking a unique V-gene family. A later analysis removed 592 highly shared, low-generation-probability nucleotide sequences to deal with suspected cross-contamination and a sequencing artifact. For each public chain, a later analysis derived a clonal expansion index from normalized ranks of inferred template counts within each repertoire. In a later analysis, generation probabilities were computed with a VDJ recombination model fitted to out-of-frame rearrangements, and the resulting probabilities were checked against IGoR. In a later analysis, TCR-TCR, TCR-HLA and TCR-CMV co-occurrence was scored with hypergeometric tests, and a repertoire-size bias correction was applied to TCR pairs. False discovery rates were estimated in a later analysis by permuting HLA or CMV assignments 20 times. In a later analysis, co-occurring TCRs were grouped with DBSCAN, and TCRdist sequence similarity was added when clustering was performed within HLA-allele-positive subsets. Co-occurrence clustering excluded repertoires with fewer than 30,000 or more than 120,000 public chains, plus five with anomalous nucleotide sharing. TCRdb provides this immuneACCESS table in a form limited to in-frame rearrangements. Some clones are lacking; in checked studies, under half of them reflect an unresolved V gene, and why the rest are absent is not known. That table furnishes V, J and clone size, whereas the DNA furnished D and trimming. This sample is represented by more than 100,000 clones; 55% to 75% of them were singletons. The ten largest clonotypes hold approximately 4.2% of the sample.

This TCR was sampled from a man aged 50-60 years in good health and CMV-seropositive. The sequence is built from TRBV5-1 and TRBJ1-2, with the D gene not confidently named. Sequencing was performed on PBMCs. The DNA sequence is TGCGCCAGCAGCTTGGAGACGGGATCTCTCTATGGCTACACCTTC. It translates as CASSLETGSLYGYTF. With the portions outside the CDR3 filled from the reference TRBV5-1 and TRBJ1-2 genes, the complete variable region becomes KAGVTQTPRYLIKTRGQQVTLSCSPISGHRSVSWYQQTPGQGLQFLFEYFSETQRNKGNFPGRFSGRQFSNSRSEMNVSTLELGDSALYLCASSLETGSLYGYTFGSGTRLTVV.